This T cell receptor (beta chain) appears in the sequencing data of a study of control samples from healthy donors and cancer patients. Generated by immunoSEQ multiplex PCR, the TCRdb table keeps only in-frame clones and is missing some. This sample's clone table lists 150,000 to 200,000 clones. Source material: blood. The receptor was derived from a woman under 40 in good health.

DNA for the CDR3: TGTGCCAGCAGCGGCGTTGCGGGGGGAGCCTACGAGCAGTACTTC. Its protein product is CASSGVAGGAYEQYF. The chain couples TRBV9 to TRBJ2-7; 8 positions match TRBD2. V shed 3 bases and J 2 bases; nucleotides not matched to a gene: 7. The CDR3 sequence is 15 residues long. From germline, CDR1 is SGDLS and CDR2 YYNGEE.